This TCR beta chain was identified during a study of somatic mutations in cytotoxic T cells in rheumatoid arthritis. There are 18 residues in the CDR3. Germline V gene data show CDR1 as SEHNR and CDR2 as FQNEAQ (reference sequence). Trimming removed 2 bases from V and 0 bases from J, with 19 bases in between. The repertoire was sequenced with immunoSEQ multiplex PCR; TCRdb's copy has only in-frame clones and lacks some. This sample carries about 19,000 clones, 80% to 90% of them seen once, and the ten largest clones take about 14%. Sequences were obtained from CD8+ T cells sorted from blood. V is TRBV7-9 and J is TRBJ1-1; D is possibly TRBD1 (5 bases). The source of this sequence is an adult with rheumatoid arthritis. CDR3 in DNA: TGTGCCAGCAGCTTATGGGGGTCGGGGGACCGTGTGAACACTGAAGCTTTCTTT. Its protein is CASSLWGSGDRVNTEAFF.